The text below deals with one T cell receptor beta chain. As yet, its antigen is unknown. The source of the sample is a study of T cell repertoires in aging, cancer and after chemotherapy. The wider study: The full dataset contained around 10 million TCR reads. Study-wide findings and caveats: Age-matched healthy donors had significantly more diverse, less clonal blood TCR repertoires than untreated cancer patients. These repertoire data do not allow conclusions about immunological memory after chemotherapy. Across the chemotherapy interval, each cancer cohort showed higher median generation probability, suggesting thymic rebound.

The template was genomic DNA from peripheral blood, not RNA. Rearranged V-D-J TRB sequences were amplified with a mixed TRB-A/B primer pool. MiXCR, applied by TCRdb to the multiplex PCR reads, yields one record per CDR3 protein. The sample includes some 1,500 distinct CDR3 sequences, 50% to 70% of them seen just once. Between the trimmed V and J ends, which lost 5 bases and 1 base, there was a span of 17 bases. Germline CDR1 DFQATT, CDR2 SNEGSKA (reference sequence). CDR3 size: 15 residues. Specimen: blood. The gene calls are TRBV20-1 and TRBJ1-1; tentative D call: TRBD1 (5 bases). The source of this sequence is a human donor with a blood cancer. The CDR3 sequence is CSAHKPDGTNTEAFF. CDR3 bases: TGCAGTGCTCACAAACCGGACGGGACGAACACTGAAGCTTTCTTT.